This TCR beta chain comes out of a study of PD-1 blockade in classical Hodgkin lymphoma (TCRdb year 2020). With regard to the full study: Nivolumab dosing was 3 mg/kg intravenously every 2 weeks, continuing until either disease progression or unacceptable toxicity. A peripheral blood immune signature of response to PD-1 blockade in classical Hodgkin lymphoma was defined using TCR beta sequencing and CyTOF. The paper as a whole reports these results and caveats: Diversity was lower in patients who began nivolumab less than 1 year after ASCT, so these patients were left out of later analyses to avoid confounding by immune reconstitution. Among trial patients, those achieving complete response had baseline diversity similar to that of newly diagnosed patients, while diversity was significantly lower in partial responders and progressors. CD4+ but not CD8+ TCR diversity rose significantly by C4D1 (p=0.0027 vs p=0.16), most apparent in complete responders (p=0.02). The study was limited to a single clinical trial cohort, and causes of repertoire differences, possibly disease activity or prior therapy, remained undefined. Newly diagnosed patients were reported to have lower baseline TCR diversity than healthy donors, and relapsed/refractory patients were reported to have lower baseline TCR diversity still.

From a lookup of the germline V gene, CDR1 and CDR2 are SQVTM and ANQGSEA. Including cysteine and phenylalanine, the CDR3 has 13 amino acids. The entry retains the CDR3 DNA only, 39 bases that are in frame from base 1. V has 4 bases trimmed and J has 8 bases trimmed; junction bases matching no gene number 5. According to the study, the label for this sample's time point signals: cycle 4 day 1 (C4D1), after less than seven weeks of nivolumab. Every trial patient had relapsed following autologous stem cell transplantation, and prior brentuximab vedotin exposure was what differed among cohorts A, B and C. The trial cohort comprised more than 55 patients with relapsed/refractory classical Hodgkin lymphoma whose best overall responses were complete response, partial response or progressive disease. In the multi-cohort phase II CheckMate 205 trial, trial patients received single-agent nivolumab. An independent review committee assessed best overall response by applying the 2007 International Working Group response criteria. Trial PBMCs were collected just before the start of nivolumab (C1D1) and during therapy at cycle 2 day 1 and cycle 4 day 1. Peripheral blood was collected in 8 mL Vacutainer Cell Preparation Tubes, from which PBMCs were isolated by centrifugation and then cryopreserved.

The Qiagen DNeasy kit was used to extract genomic DNA both from unsorted PBMCs and from the negatively selected CD4+ and CD8+ fractions. TCR beta CDR3 regions were subjected to amplification by immunoSEQ multiplex PCR with primers that anneal to V and J segments. A synthetic immune receptor repertoire was used to minimize amplification bias, and any remaining bias was removed computationally after sequencing. The paper's data handling went like this. Repertoire diversity was quantified as the Shannon entropy index using custom Python scripts. Unsorted, CD4+ and CD8+ repertoires were analyzed separately, except in combined analyses where CD4+ and CD8+ sequences were merged in silico. A clone was considered expanded if an increase in frequency of at least 2-fold after treatment relative to C1D1 was found, and a pseudocount of 0.5 was applied to clones undetected at baseline. Singleton clones were defined as clones with 0 or 1 copy at C1D1, and non-singleton clones were defined as clones with 2 or more copies. By matching protein sequences in sorted samples from the same patient, clones expanded in unsorted samples were annotated as CD4+, CD8+ or unknown. Wilcoxon tests on paired samples were used to test changes in diversity from C1D1 to C4D1. TCRdb re-hosts the immuneACCESS table, in-frame sequences only. Its copies lack some clones; in the studies checked, an unresolved V gene accounts for under half of them, and the cause for the rest is not known. The D gene and trimming were derived from the DNA, and the V and J assignments and clone size from that table. This sample comprises roughly 48,000 clones, 86% of them detected only once. The biggest ten clones account for 6.5% to 8.5% of the sample.

About this clone itself: Which antigen it targets is not known. No clone much larger than this one lies a single base away; base qualities are absent.

The sequence came from a human donor with classical Hodgkin lymphoma. The material was peripheral blood mononuclear cells (PBMCs), obtained before the fourth cycle of nivolumab. The chain employs TRBV29-1 and TRBJ1-6, with 7 bases matching TRBD1. Here is the DNA: TGCAGCGTTGCGACAGGGTTTGATTCACCCCTCCACTTT. The resulting protein is CSVATGFDSPLHF.